This TCR beta chain was sequenced during a study of cytomegalovirus exposure and HLA in healthy donors. V was pared by 5 bases and J by 4 bases, with 19 bases of the junction left unmatched. Germline V gene data show CDR1 as MNHEY and CDR2 as SMNVEV (reference sequence). This CDR3 spans 19 amino acids. Vbeta (60) and Jbeta (13) primers were used in the PCR. Assay used: immunoSEQ multiplex PCR; TCRdb lists only in-frame clones, some missing. This sample has 90,000 to 120,000 clones, with approximately 80% found just once. Findings and limits, study-wide: Among TCR beta chains of equal frequency, HLA-associated ones were more clonally expanded in a later analysis.

As to this clone: Its target is unknown.

J is TRBJ1-5 and V is TRBV27; 8 nucleotides match TRBD1. This sequence originates from a male donor in good health and CMV-seronegative. The sequencing input was PBMCs. DNA of the CDR3: TGTGCCAGCAGTACCCAGCCCCGCTCGTGGGACAGGCCAAATCAGCCCCAGCATTTT. Its protein is CASSTQPRSWDRPNQPQHF.